These 11 T cell receptor beta chains share one sample of origin, sequenced in a study of cytomegalovirus exposure and HLA in healthy donors. Use of 60 Vbeta and 13 Jbeta primers characterized the PCR. This table comes from immunoSEQ multiplex PCR, and its TCRdb copy is limited to in-frame clones, with some not included. The table has some 190,000 clones, roughly 87% seen once. Input material: PBMCs. The receptor set was obtained from a boy between 2 and 10 years old in good health and CMV-seronegative.

As concerns this clone: One end of the junction does not line up with germline, which may come from a read error. The J gene is TRBJ2-1, the V gene TRBV7-9, with 12 bases lining up with TRBD2. The length of the CDR3 is 17 residues. The germline V gene encodes CDR1 SEHNR and CDR2 FQNEAQ (reference sequence). CDR3 in DNA: TGTTCCAGCAGCTTAGGAGGACTAGCGGGAAACTACAATGGGCAGTTCTTC. The encoded protein is CSSSLGGLAGNYNGQFF.

There are a few counts of this clone. The rearrangement links TRBV6-5 to TRBJ1-1; possible D gene TRBD1, 5 bases. The CDR3 consists of 14 residues. Germline assignment: CDR1 MNHEY and CDR2 SVGAGI. V was clipped by 0 bases and J by 5 bases, with 10 bases between them. The CDR3: CASSYSFGGTEAFF. The CDR3 DNA follows: TGTGCCAGCAGTTACTCGTTCGGGGGGACTGAAGCTTTCTTT.

The chain employs TRBV6-1 and TRBJ2-1; 10 bases agree with TRBD1. CDR1 and CDR2 (germline): MNHNS, SASEGT. This CDR3 spans 15 amino acids. The V segment lost 5 bases and the J segment 8 bases; nucleotides outside the gene matches: 9. CDR3 sequence (DNA): TGTGCCAGCAGTACCGGGACAGGGGTTTCGGATGAGCAGTTCTTC. This translates into CASSTGTGVSDEQFF.

The rearrangement joins TRBV7-8 to TRBJ1-1, with D perhaps matching TRBD1 (6 bases). The length of the CDR3 is 15 residues. Germline V gives CDR1 SGHVS, CDR2 FQNEAQ. V lost 3 bases to trimming and J lost 0 bases, with 11 bases between them. The chain's CDR3 is CASSLKTGLNTEAFF. Written as DNA, the CDR3 is TGTGCCAGCAGCTTGAAAACAGGGTTGAACACTGAAGCTTTCTTT.

V and J are TRBV28 and TRBJ1-5; 10 nucleotides agree with TRBD1. V dropped 4 bases and J dropped 7; count of bases not matched to a gene: 4. There are 14 residues in the CDR3. In germline, CDR1 is MDHEN, CDR2 SYDVKM. CDR3 amino acids: CASSSDRGPQPQHF. The CDR3 coding sequence is TGTGCCAGCAGTTCTGACAGGGGGCCGCAGCCCCAGCATTTT.

The rearrangement uses TRBV7-9 and TRBJ1-5; maybe TRBD1 (6 bases). From germline, CDR1 is SEHNR and CDR2 FQNEAQ (reference sequence). The CDR3 totals 14 residues. Trimming left V 1 base short and J 7 bases short, with 11 bases between. The CDR3 here is CASSLVAGGQPQHF. CDR3 coding DNA: TGTGCCAGCAGCTTAGTGGCGGGGGGCCAGCCCCAGCATTTT.

The genes are TRBV2 and TRBJ2-2; 11 bases line up with TRBD2. Per germline, CDR1 SNHLY and CDR2 FYNNEI. The J segment lost 4 bases and the V segment lost 6 bases, leaving 4 bases of the junction unmatched. This CDR3 contains 15 residues. The CDR3 reads CASRGLADGTGELFF. DNA for the CDR3: TGTGCCAGCAGGGGACTAGCGGATGGCACCGGGGAGCTGTTTTTT. Full variable domain (outside the CDR3, taken from reference TRBV2 and TRBJ2-2): EPEVTQTPSHQVTQMGQEVILRCVPISNHLYFYWYRQILGQKVEFLVSFYNNEISEKSEIFDDQFSVERPDGSNFTLKIRSTKLEDSAMYFCASRGLADGTGELFFGEGSRLTVL.

In this sample, this clone turned up once. V gene TRBV11-2 combines with J gene TRBJ2-7, with a possible D match to TRBD1 (5 bases). CDR3 length: 14 amino acids. From germline, CDR1 is SGHAT and CDR2 FQNNGV. Trimming cost V 4 bases and J 3 bases, with 13 bases left between them. As DNA, the CDR3 is TGTGCCAGCAGCTCAAGGGAAGGGGACTACGAGCAGTACTTC. This gives the protein CASSSREGDYEQYF.

The chain has TRBV27 and TRBJ1-6, with a tentative D call TRBD1 (6 bases). Trimming took off 2 bases at V and 4 bases at J, with 21 bases between the two ends. CDR1 and CDR2 from the germline V gene are MNHEY and SMNVEV (reference sequence). The CDR3 length is 19 residues. CDR3 region: CASSLVVGGARTYNSPLHF. For the CDR3, the DNA is TGTGCCAGCAGTTTAGTGGTTGGGGGGGCGCGAACTTATAATTCACCCCTCCACTTT.

The V and J genes are TRBV9 and TRBJ1-2, with a possible D match to TRBD1 (6 bases). CDR3 length: 13 residues. Germline loops: CDR1 SGDLS, CDR2 YYNGEE. With 2 bases removed from V and 8 bases from J, the gap between germline ends came to 13 bases. The CDR3 loop is CASSVLGAGGYTF. The CDR3 nucleotides read TGTGCCAGCAGCGTTCTGGGGGCCGGGGGCTACACCTTC. Supplemented by reference TRBV9 and TRBJ1-2, the full variable domain reads DSGVTQTPKHLITATGQRVTLRCSPRSGDLSVYWYQQSLDQGLQFLIQYYNGEERAKGNILERFSAQQFPDLHSELNLSSLELGDSALYFCASSVLGAGGYTFGSGTRLTVV.

The chain has TRBV7-9 and TRBJ1-1; 7 bases align to TRBD1. Germline V CDR1 and CDR2: SEHNR, FQNEAQ (reference sequence). J lost 8 bases, V lost 4 bases, and 7 bases had no gene match. The CDR3 has 13 residues. DNA of the CDR3: TGTGCCAGCAGCTACGGAGGGGACAGCGAAGCTTTCTTT. Translated, it gives CASSYGGDSEAFF.